Below, 24 T cell receptor beta chains from the same sample are listed, as sequenced in a study of human CD8 memory T cell subsets. UMI-labeled 5' RACE generated the TCR beta libraries. TCRdb itself ran the 5' RACE reads through MiXCR, one entry per CDR3 protein. The sample lists 7,300 or so distinct CDR3 sequences; 3% to 4% were seen once. The sequenced sample was CD8+ T cells from PBMCs. These receptors were collected from a human donor in good health.

This chain joins TRBV28 and TRBJ2-5, with TRBD1 matching over 9 bases. V was clipped by 0 bases and J by 2 bases; unmatched bases: 1. This CDR3 is built from 15 residues. The V gene's germline CDR1 is MDHEN and CDR2 SYDVKM. CDR3 nucleotides: TGTGCCAGCAGTTTATGGGGGACAGGGCAAGAGACCCAGTACTTC. This gives the protein CASSLWGTGQETQYF.

This clonotype was observed at least ten times. The genes are TRBV7-9 and TRBJ1-1; no firm D call. The CDR3 length is 14 residues. The germline V gene encodes CDR1 SEHNR and CDR2 FQNEAQ (reference sequence). The V end lost 1 base, the J end lost 2 bases, and 8 bases lay between the germline ends. CDR3 amino acids: CASSLVAGNTEAFF. The CDR3, as DNA: TGTGCCAGCAGCTTAGTTGCAGGTAACACTGAAGCTTTCTTT. Filled out from reference TRBV7-9 and TRBJ1-1, the complete variable domain reads DTGVSQNPRHKITKRGQNVTFRCDPISEHNRLYWYRQTLGQGPEFLTYFQNEAQLEKSRLLSDRFSAERPKGSFSTLEIQRTEQGDSAMYLCASSLVAGNTEAFFGQGTRLTVV.

This clonotype has ten or more counts. This chain connects TRBV6-6 to TRBJ1-2; D is undetermined. The CDR3 is made up of 17 amino acids. The germline V gene encodes CDR1 MNHNY and CDR2 SVGAGI (reference sequence). V lost 0 bases to trimming and J lost 3 bases, with 17 bases between them. DNA of the CDR3: TGTGCCAGCAGTTACTCGCAAGCGATCGCGGGAGACTATGGCTACACCTTC. This translates into CASSYSQAIAGDYGYTF.

This clonotype was detected a few times. A read error may produce the germline difference seen at one junction end. The genes are TRBV27 and TRBJ2-1, with D perhaps TRBD2 (6 bases). The CDR3 is 14 amino acids. CDR1 is MNHEY and CDR2 is SMNVEV in the germline V gene (reference sequence). As DNA, the CDR3 is TGTGCCAGCAGTAACCCTAGCGCATTCGGTGAGCAGTCCTTC. Protein sequence: CASSNPSAFGEQSF.

The sample holds many counts of this clonotype. The chain is built from TRBV7-9 and TRBJ1-1, with D unresolved. Germline lookup yields CDR1 SEHNR and CDR2 FQNEAQ (reference sequence). V lost 2 bases and J lost 5, with 18 bases in between. This CDR3 is 16 amino acids long. The CDR3 sequence: CASSLSLRVAETEAFF. The CDR3 nucleotides read TGTGCCAGCAGCTTATCCCTAAGGGTAGCTGAGACTGAAGCTTTCTTT. The entire variable domain, with the rest obtained from reference TRBV7-9 and TRBJ1-1, is as follows: DTGVSQNPRHKITKRGQNVTFRCDPISEHNRLYWYRQTLGQGPEFLTYFQNEAQLEKSRLLSDRFSAERPKGSFSTLEIQRTEQGDSAMYLCASSLSLRVAETEAFFGQGTRLTVV.

This clonotype was observed many times. V is TRBV4-1 and J is TRBJ1-2, with unresolved D. With 2 bases removed from V and 0 bases from J, the gap between germline ends came to 4 bases. From germline, CDR1 is MGHRA and CDR2 YSYEKL. The CDR3 has 13 residues. The CDR3 bases are TGCGCCAGCAGCCAAACAGCTAACTATGGCTACACCTTC. As protein: CASSQTANYGYTF.

This clonotype has at least ten counts. The rearrangement links TRBV27 to TRBJ1-2; D perhaps matches TRBD1 (6 bases). This CDR3 is built from 15 residues. Trimming stripped 3 bases from V and 3 bases from J, with 14 bases between. CDR1 and CDR2 from the germline V gene are MNHEY and SMNVEV (reference sequence). The CDR3 is CASSLVAGAYYGYTF. Written as DNA, the CDR3 is TGTGCCAGCAGTTTGGTGGCAGGGGCCTACTATGGCTACACCTTC.

This clonotype is labeled medium-sized. V and J are TRBV27 and TRBJ1-1; D is possibly TRBD1 (5 bases). The CDR3 runs 14 residues. Germline V CDR1 and CDR2: MNHEY, SMNVEV (reference sequence). Between the trimmed V and J ends, which lost 0 bases and 3 bases, there was a span of 8 bases. Here the CDR3 DNA reads TGTGCCAGCAGTTTATCGAGGGGTTACACTGAAGCTTTCTTT. It encodes CASSLSRGYTEAFF.

This clonotype is labeled as medium-sized. The chain's CDR3 is CAIQGGLLSTDTQYF. As DNA, the CDR3 is TGTGCCATCCAAGGCGGCCTTCTGAGCACAGATACGCAGTATTTT. V usage is TRBV24-1 and J usage is TRBJ2-3, with D uncertain. The CDR3 extends over 15 amino acids. V lost 11 bases, J lost 0 bases, and 17 bases lay in between. Germline CDR1 reads KGHDR; CDR2 reads SFDVKD.

This clonotype was found many times. The rearrangement uses TRBV5-4 and TRBJ2-1; the match to TRBD2 covers 8 bases. Unmatched junction bases numbered 8, after V lost 7 bases and J lost 2 bases. Per germline, CDR1 SGHNT and CDR2 YYREEE (reference sequence). The CDR3 is 15 residues long. CDR3 sequence: CASESGGGTYNEQFF. The CDR3 nucleotides read TGTGCCAGCGAATCGGGAGGGGGTACCTACAATGAGCAGTTCTTC. The full variable domain, rest sourced from reference TRBV5-4 and TRBJ2-1, is ETGVTQSPTHLIKTRGQQVTLRCSSQSGHNTVSWYQQALGQGPQFIFQYYREEENGRGNFPPRFSGLQFPNYSSELNVNALELDDSALYLCASESGGGTYNEQFFGPGTRLTVL.

The chain joins TRBV7-8 to TRBJ2-3; 7 nucleotides align to TRBD1. Germline V gene sequence: CDR1 SGHVS, CDR2 FQNEAQ. The CDR3 is 15 amino acids. Losses at the gene ends were 5 bases for V and 2 bases for J; bases not matched to a gene: 7. The CDR3 DNA reads TGTGCCAGCAGCCTCGGGACAGTTGACACAGATACGCAGTATTTT. This encodes CASSLGTVDTDTQYF.

This clonotype was seen only a few times. The chain joins TRBV5-6 to TRBJ2-7, with a possible D match to TRBD2 (5 bases). Trimming left V 3 bases short and J 2 bases short, with 24 bases between. There are 18 residues in the CDR3. The germline V gene has CDR1 SGHDT and CDR2 YYEEEE. The CDR3 spells CASSSLGALRVFAYEQYF. The CDR3 bases are TGTGCCAGCAGCTCCTTGGGAGCTCTTCGGGTGTTTGCCTACGAGCAGTACTTC.

This chain joins TRBV27 and TRBJ2-1, with D uncertain. The V gene's germline CDR1 is MNHEY and CDR2 SMNVEV (reference sequence). The CDR3 length is 14 residues. V gave up 7 bases and J gave up 6 bases, with 16 bases separating them. In DNA, the CDR3 is TGTGCCAGCACCAGGACGGTCCCGTCCAATGAGCAGTTCTTC. It encodes CASTRTVPSNEQFF.

This clonotype was picked up a small number of times. The J gene is TRBJ2-1, the V gene TRBV12-3 or TRBV12-4; 11 bases fit TRBD2. The V gene end was trimmed by 5 bases and the J gene end by 3 bases; junction bases not matched to a gene: 9. The CDR3 is 17 amino acids. CDR3 amino acids: CASSHGLAGIFYNEQFF. In nucleotides, the CDR3 is TGTGCCAGCAGTCACGGACTAGCGGGCATTTTCTACAATGAGCAGTTCTTC.

The table lists this clonotype with a few counts. The chain combines TRBV30 with TRBJ1-4, with D possibly matching TRBD1 (5 bases). Germline CDR1 is GTSNPN and CDR2 is SVGIG (reference sequence). The CDR3 totals 13 residues. V dropped 4 bases and J dropped 7 bases, with 13 bases sitting between them. The CDR3 spells CAWNQGTGEKLFF. CDR3 coding DNA: TGTGCCTGGAATCAAGGGACGGGTGAAAAACTGTTTTTT.

The rearrangement links TRBV20-1 to TRBJ2-7; possible D gene TRBD1, 6 bases. In germline, CDR1 is DFQATT, CDR2 SNEGSKA (reference sequence). Trimming took off 0 bases at V and 6 bases at J, with 21 bases between the two ends. The CDR3 runs to 16 residues. The CDR3 here is CSARDLQGTLLGEQYF. Here the CDR3 DNA reads TGCAGTGCTAGAGATCTCCAAGGGACACTACTAGGCGAGCAGTACTTC.

This clonotype was recorded at least ten times. This chain links TRBV7-9 with TRBJ2-3, with 7 positions matching TRBD2. Germline V gene sequence: CDR1 SEHNR, CDR2 FQNEAQ (reference sequence). The CDR3 covers 14 residues. V was pared by 4 bases and J by 4 bases, with 5 bases of the junction left unmatched. In nucleotides, the CDR3 is TGTGCCAGCAGCTCTACCCGGGGGGCAGATACGCAGTATTTT. This codes for CASSSTRGADTQYF.

Many counts were recorded for this clonotype. Written as DNA, the CDR3 is TGTGCCAGCAGCTTGGCCGTCGTAAGGACAGGGGTGATGGATGAGCAGTTCTTC. This translates into CASSLAVVRTGVMDEQFF. The chain is built from TRBV5-5 and TRBJ2-1; TRBD1 aligns across 9 bases. Losses at the gene ends were 0 bases for V and 8 bases for J; bases not matched to a gene: 15. The CDR3 consists of 18 residues. The germline gives CDR1 SGHKS, CDR2 YYEKEE (reference sequence).

This clonotype was counted ten times or more. V is TRBV4-2 and J is TRBJ2-1; the match to TRBD2 covers 7 bases. After removal of 0 bases from V and 8 bases from J, the junction contained 13 bases not matched to a gene. This CDR3 has 17 amino acids. In germline, CDR1 is LGHNA, CDR2 YNFKEQ. CDR3 bases: TGTGCCAGCAGCCAAGAACGTAGCGGGCCCGCCTTAGATGAGCAGTTCTTC. This translates into CASSQERSGPALDEQFF.

At least ten counts were recorded for this clonotype. The rearrangement joins TRBV24-1 to TRBJ2-2; 10 bases align to TRBD2. The ends lost 0 bases at V and 3 bases at J; junction bases unmatched: 0. Germline V gives CDR1 KGHDR, CDR2 SFDVKD. CDR3 length: 16 amino acids. The CDR3 DNA follows: TGTGCCACCAGTGATTTGACTAGCGGGGACACCGGGGAGCTGTTTTTT. This gives the protein CATSDLTSGDTGELFF.

In its sample, this clonotype was seen many times. V is TRBV6-5 and J is TRBJ2-3, with D unresolved. Germline loops: CDR1 MNHEY, CDR2 SVGAGI. The ends were cut back, 8 bases at V and 6 bases at J, with 6 bases in the middle. This CDR3 spans 10 amino acids. CDR3 bases: TGTGCCAGCGGCTCGGATACGCAGTATTTT. Encoded protein: CASGSDTQYF.

In this sample, this clonotype turned up many times. This chain links TRBV27 with TRBJ1-1; 7 bases fit TRBD1. The CDR3 is 15 residues long. Unmatched junction bases numbered 10, after V lost 5 bases and J lost 4 bases. The V gene's germline CDR1 is MNHEY and CDR2 SMNVEV (reference sequence). The CDR3 nucleotides read TGTGCCAGCAGTCCAAGACAGGGTGCTATCACTGAAGCTTTCTTT. This codes for CASSPRQGAITEAFF.

This clonotype was counted a few times. This chain uses TRBV27 with TRBJ2-1; D unresolved. The CDR3 runs 14 residues. From germline, CDR1 is MNHEY and CDR2 SMNVEV (reference sequence). V lost 8 bases and J lost 0, with 11 bases in between. The DNA for the CDR3 is TGTGCCAGCGGCCGGATGAGCTCCTACAATGAGCAGTTCTTC. Protein: CASGRMSSYNEQFF.

Relative to its sample, this clonotype is medium-sized. The rearrangement joins TRBV5-1 to TRBJ1-2; 7 bases line up with TRBD1. V lost 4 bases and J lost 3; bases outside the gene matches: 9. The germline CDR1 and CDR2 sequences are SGHRS and YFSETQ. The CDR3 runs 15 residues. Here the CDR3 reads CASSDKTGADYGYTF. In DNA form, the CDR3 reads TGCGCCAGCAGCGACAAAACAGGGGCCGACTATGGCTACACCTTC.